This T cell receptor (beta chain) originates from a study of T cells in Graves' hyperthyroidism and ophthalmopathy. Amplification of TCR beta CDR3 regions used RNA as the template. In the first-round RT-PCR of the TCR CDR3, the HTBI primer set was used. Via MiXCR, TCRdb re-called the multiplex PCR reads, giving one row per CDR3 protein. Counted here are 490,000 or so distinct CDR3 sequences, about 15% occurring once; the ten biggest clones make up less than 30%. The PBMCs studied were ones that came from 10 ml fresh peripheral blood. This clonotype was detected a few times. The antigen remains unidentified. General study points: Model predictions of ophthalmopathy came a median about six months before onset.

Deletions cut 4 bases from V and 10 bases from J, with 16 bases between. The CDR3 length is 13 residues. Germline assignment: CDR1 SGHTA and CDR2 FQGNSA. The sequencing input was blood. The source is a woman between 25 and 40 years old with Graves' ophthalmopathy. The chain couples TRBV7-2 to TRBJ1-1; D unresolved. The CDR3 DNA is TGTGCCAGCAGCTCGACGTGGGGAGGGAGAGCTTTCTTT. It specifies CASSSTWGGRAFF. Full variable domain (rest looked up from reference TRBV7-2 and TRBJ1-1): GAGVSQSPSNKVTEKGKDVELRCDPISGHTALYWYRQSLGQGLEFLIYFQGNSAPDKSGLPSDRFSAERTGGSVSTLTIQRTQQEDSAVYLCASSSTWGGRAFFGQGTRLTVV.